This entry lists 24 T cell receptor beta chains sequenced from one sample in a study of beta chain features in type 1 diabetes. Sequencing targeted expressed TCRB transcripts, as all isolated RNA had been reverse transcribed. The protocol was immunoSEQ multiplex PCR, while the TCRdb copy is restricted to in-frame clones and leaves out a portion. Among fewer than 650,000 clones, roughly a sixth were seen once, and the ten largest hold about 0.097%. Sequences were obtained from naive CD4+ T cells from blood. The receptor source for this set is a man between 18 and 29 years old in good health.

This rearrangement joins TRBV2 to TRBJ1-5; D call uncertain. V shed 4 bases and J shed 7 bases, with 11 bases lying between them. The CDR3 has 13 residues. The germline CDR1 and CDR2 sequences are SNHLY and FYNNEI. In DNA form, the CDR3 reads TGTGCCAGCAGTGGGTTCCAGTCCCAGCCCCAGCATTTT. This encodes CASSGFQSQPQHF.

This clone has more than one count but fewer than ten. The chain employs TRBV2 and TRBJ1-2; TRBD1 might be the D (5 bases). The CDR3 is made up of 13 amino acids. Deletions cut 4 bases from V and 2 bases from J, with 8 bases between. Germline lookup yields CDR1 SNHLY and CDR2 FYNNEI. Written as DNA, the CDR3 is TGTGCCAGCAGTGGGGGACTCAACTATGGCTACACCTTC. This translates into CASSGGLNYGYTF.

This sequence joins TRBV27 and TRBJ2-7, with a weak D call TRBD1 (5 bases). The CDR3 sequence is 16 residues long. The germline CDR1 and CDR2 sequences are MNHEY and SMNVEV (reference sequence). V lost 8 bases, J lost 0 bases, and 20 bases lay in between. The CDR3 region has the DNA TGTGCCAGCTCTCACGACAGTGGCGCAGCCTCCTACGAGCAGTACTTC. This translates into CASSHDSGAASYEQYF.

This clone was seen more than once but under ten times. The V call is TRBV5-1, the J call TRBJ2-7; the match to TRBD1 covers 8 bases. The ends lost 0 bases at V and 2 bases at J; junction bases unmatched: 4. This CDR3 has 15 residues. Germline CDR1 and CDR2: SGHRS and YFSETQ. CDR3 region: CASSLGTGTAYEQYF. The DNA for the CDR3 is TGCGCCAGCAGCTTGGGGACAGGGACTGCCTACGAGCAGTACTTC. Full variable domain (missing parts from reference TRBV5-1 and TRBJ2-7): KAGVTQTPRYLIKTRGQQVTLSCSPISGHRSVSWYQQTPGQGLQFLFEYFSETQRNKGNFPGRFSGRQFSNSRSEMNVSTLELGDSALYLCASSLGTGTAYEQYFGPGTRLTVT.

The V gene is TRBV28, the J gene TRBJ2-7; the D gene is possibly TRBD1 (6 bases). The V and J ends lost 3 bases and 0 bases respectively, with 15 bases between them. The CDR3 has 16 amino acids. Germline CDR1 and CDR2: MDHEN and SYDVKM. CDR3 nucleotides: TGTGCCAGCAGTTTGGAGTGGGGGACACCCTCCTACGAGCAGTACTTC. It is translated as CASSLEWGTPSYEQYF.

This clone was counted between two and nine times. V gene TRBV13 combines with J gene TRBJ2-4; 9 nucleotides agree with TRBD1. Germline loops: CDR1 PRHDT, CDR2 FYEKMQ (reference sequence). Trimming took 2 bases from V and 0 from J; bases not matched to a gene: 2. The CDR3 spans 16 residues. The CDR3 nucleotides read TGTGCCAGCAGCTTAAACAGGGGGCTAGCCAAAAACATTCAGTACTTC. Translated: CASSLNRGLAKNIQYF.

The chain is built from TRBV18 and TRBJ2-3; D call uncertain. V shed 3 bases and J shed 1 base, with 5 bases lying between them. The germline CDR1 and CDR2 sequences are KGHSH and LQKENI. The CDR3 length is 13 residues. The CDR3 coding sequence is TGTGCCAGCTCACCGACTCGCACAGATACGCAGTATTTT. Translating it yields CASSPTRTDTQYF. The full variable domain, its missing parts supplied by reference TRBV18 and TRBJ2-3, is NAGVMQNPRHLVRRRGQEARLRCSPMKGHSHVYWYRQLPEEGLKFMVYLQKENIIDESGMPKERFSAEFPKEGPSILRIQQVVRGDSAAYFCASSPTRTDTQYFGPGTRLTVL.

This clone has only a few counts. The chain combines TRBV4-1 with TRBJ1-2; TRBD1 aligns across 7 bases. Germline CDR1 and CDR2: MGHRA and YSYEKL. The V gene end was trimmed by 5 bases and the J gene end by 8 bases; junction bases not matched to a gene: 5. This CDR3 is 12 amino acids long. This CDR3 reads CASSKGAMGYTF. DNA of the CDR3: TGCGCCAGCAGCAAGGGGGCGATGGGCTACACCTTC.

J is TRBJ2-3 and V is TRBV5-6; TRBD2 agrees at 8 bases. Trimming took 1 base from V and 9 from J; bases not matched to a gene: 7. CDR1 and CDR2 from the germline V gene are SGHDT and YYEEEE. This CDR3 is 14 amino acids long. The CDR3 bases are TGTGCCAGCAGCTTGCCCGGGGGGGCAGGGACGCAGTATTTT. It codes for CASSLPGGAGTQYF. The full variable domain, with the rest looked up from reference TRBV5-6 and TRBJ2-3, is DAGVTQSPTHLIKTRGQQVTLRCSPKSGHDTVSWYQQALGQGPQFIFQYYEEEERQRGNFPDRFSGHQFPNYSSELNVNALLLGDSALYLCASSLPGGAGTQYFGPGTRLTVL.

This clone was recorded a few times. The CDR3 reads CASSLDRAPSNYGYTF. The CDR3 DNA is TGTGCCAGCAGCCTCGACAGGGCTCCCTCTAACTATGGCTACACCTTC. The genes are TRBV7-6 and TRBJ1-2; 7 bases line up with TRBD1. Germline values: CDR1 SGHVS, CDR2 FNYEAQ. V dropped 5 bases and J dropped 0; count of bases not matched to a gene: 9. This CDR3 comprises 16 residues.

The chain carries TRBV9 and TRBJ2-3, with D unclear. Germline V CDR1 and CDR2: SGDLS, YYNGEE. CDR3 length: 14 residues. Trimming removed 0 bases at V and 2 bases at J, with 7 bases between. The CDR3 is CASSVEFNTDTQYF. The CDR3 DNA sequence: TGTGCCAGCAGCGTAGAATTCAACACAGATACGCAGTATTTT. Using reference TRBV9 and TRBJ2-3 for the parts outside the CDR3, the full variable domain is DSGVTQTPKHLITATGQRVTLRCSPRSGDLSVYWYQQSLDQGLQFLIQYYNGEERAKGNILERFSAQQFPDLHSELNLSSLELGDSALYFCASSVEFNTDTQYFGPGTRLTVL.

The rearrangement links TRBV11-2 to TRBJ2-7, with D perhaps matching TRBD1 (5 bases). V lost 3 bases and J lost 6, with 9 bases in between. Germline V gene sequence: CDR1 SGHAT, CDR2 FQNNGV. The CDR3 totals 12 residues. For the CDR3, the DNA is TGTGCCAGCAGCTTCCAGGGATTCGAGCAGTACTTC. Amino acids: CASSFQGFEQYF.

J is TRBJ2-7 and V is TRBV7-9, with D possibly being TRBD1 (5 bases). Trimming removed 1 base at V and 5 bases at J, with 12 bases between. Germline V lookup: CDR1 SEHNR, CDR2 FQNEAQ (reference sequence). This CDR3 has 14 residues. The chain's CDR3 is CASSLDSAGNEQYF. For the CDR3, the DNA is TGTGCCAGCAGCTTAGATTCGGCAGGGAACGAGCAGTACTTC.

This clone was seen only a few times. This chain joins TRBV19 and TRBJ2-6; 7 bases are a match to TRBD1. Trimming removed 6 bases from V and 3 bases from J; junction bases left unmatched: 5. CDR1 LNHDA and CDR2 SQIVND come from the germline V gene (reference sequence). This CDR3 is built from 15 residues. CDR3 nucleotides: TGTGCCAGTAGCCCCCCAGGGGGTGGGGCCAACGTCCTGACTTTC. Protein product: CASSPPGGGANVLTF. The full variable domain, with the rest looked up from reference TRBV19 and TRBJ2-6, is DGGITQSPKYLFRKEGQNVTLSCEQNLNHDAMYWYRQDPGQGLRLIYYSQIVNDFQKGDIAEGYSVSREKKESFPLTVTSAQKNPTAFYLCASSPPGGGANVLTFGAGSRLTVL.

The table lists this clone with a few counts. The chain combines TRBV19 with TRBJ2-4, with a weak D call TRBD1 (6 bases). Germline V CDR1 and CDR2: LNHDA, SQIVND (reference sequence). CDR3 length equals 15 residues. V gave up 6 bases and J gave up 1 base, with 13 bases separating them. CDR3 protein: CASSRGSGAKNIQYF. In DNA, the CDR3 is TGTGCCAGTAGCAGGGGCTCCGGGGCCAAAAACATTCAGTACTTC.

This sequence joins TRBV9 and TRBJ2-2; TRBD1 matches 7 bases. CDR3 size: 16 residues. The ends lost 7 bases at V and 6 bases at J; junction bases unmatched: 15. CDR1 and CDR2 (germline): SGDLS, YYNGEE. CDR3 nucleotide sequence: TGTGCCAGCCAACGGCAGGGGGACCGGAGTCCCGGGGAGCTGTTTTTT. Translation: CASQRQGDRSPGELFF. The entire variable domain, with the rest obtained from reference TRBV9 and TRBJ2-2, is as follows: DSGVTQTPKHLITATGQRVTLRCSPRSGDLSVYWYQQSLDQGLQFLIQYYNGEERAKGNILERFSAQQFPDLHSELNLSSLELGDSALYFCASQRQGDRSPGELFFGEGSRLTVL.

This clone has more than one count but fewer than ten. The chain uses TRBV18 and TRBJ2-3; 9 nucleotides match TRBD1. The germline CDR1 and CDR2 sequences are KGHSH and LQKENI. Germline trimming cut 3 bases from V and 2 bases from J; bases unmatched to any gene: 3. The CDR3 covers 15 residues. CDR3 sequence reads: CASSPGQGLTDTQYF. The CDR3 region has the DNA TGTGCCAGCTCACCGGGACAGGGCCTCACAGATACGCAGTATTTT. Full variable domain (remainder filled in from reference TRBV18 and TRBJ2-3): NAGVMQNPRHLVRRRGQEARLRCSPMKGHSHVYWYRQLPEEGLKFMVYLQKENIIDESGMPKERFSAEFPKEGPSILRIQQVVRGDSAAYFCASSPGQGLTDTQYFGPGTRLTVL.

The genes are TRBV28 and TRBJ2-5; 9 positions agree with TRBD2. This CDR3 has 16 residues. CDR1 is MDHEN, CDR2 SYDVKM, per germline. After removal of 6 bases from V and 10 bases from J, the junction contained 18 bases not matched to a gene. The CDR3, as DNA: TGTGCCAGCAGCATACTTGGGCTAGCGGGGACCGGTGGCCAGTACTTC. Protein product: CASSILGLAGTGGQYF.

This chain links TRBV5-4 with TRBJ1-6; D remains unclear. This CDR3 comprises 12 residues. Trimming shortened V by 3 bases and J by 7 bases, and 5 bases separated the two germline ends. The V gene's germline CDR1 is SGHNT and CDR2 YYREEE (reference sequence). In nucleotides, the CDR3 is TGTGCCAGCAGCTCCTCCAATTCACCCCTCCACTTT. Residues: CASSSSNSPLHF.

This clone came up a few times. The chain recombines TRBV4-1 with TRBJ2-7; 7 bases map to TRBD2. This CDR3 region has 16 residues. Trimming at V came to 1 base and at J to 0 bases, leaving 6 bases not matched to a gene. The germline V gene encodes CDR1 MGHRA and CDR2 YSYEKL. CDR3 sequence reads: CASSQGLAQSSYEQYF. The DNA of the CDR3 is TGCGCCAGCAGCCAAGGACTAGCCCAGAGCTCCTACGAGCAGTACTTC.

The sample holds a few counts of this clone. This sequence joins TRBV4-1 and TRBJ2-7; D unresolved. The CDR3 consists of 15 residues. Trimming cost V 0 bases and J 4 bases, with 13 bases left between them. Germline V CDR1 and CDR2: MGHRA, YSYEKL. CDR3: CASSQDPGQVYEQYF. Written as DNA, the CDR3 is TGCGCCAGCAGCCAAGATCCCGGGCAGGTGTACGAGCAGTACTTC.

J is TRBJ2-1 and V is TRBV7-3; tentatively, D is TRBD2 (5 bases). This CDR3 spans 14 amino acids. Looked up from germline, CDR1 is SGHTA and CDR2 is FQGTGA. With 3 bases removed from V and 5 bases from J, the gap between germline ends came to 11 bases. The CDR3 loop reads CASSFAGRNNEQFF. The CDR3, as DNA: TGTGCCAGCAGCTTCGCGGGTCGGAACAATGAGCAGTTCTTC. Full variable domain (outside the CDR3, taken from reference TRBV7-3 and TRBJ2-1): GAGVSQTPSNKVTEKGKYVELRCDPISGHTALYWYRQSLGQGPEFLIYFQGTGAADDSGLPNDRFFAVRPEGSVSTLKIQRTERGDSAVYLCASSFAGRNNEQFFGPGTRLTVL.

The J gene is TRBJ2-6, the V gene TRBV5-4; D remains ambiguous. The CDR3 contains 17 residues. The germline V gene has CDR1 SGHNT and CDR2 YYREEE (reference sequence). Trimming removed 0 bases from V and 0 bases from J, with 10 bases in between. This CDR3 is CASSLAASSSGANVLTF. As DNA, the CDR3 is TGTGCCAGCAGCTTGGCAGCCTCCTCCTCTGGGGCCAACGTCCTGACTTTC. The variable domain in full, with the rest retrieved from reference TRBV5-4 and TRBJ2-6, is ETGVTQSPTHLIKTRGQQVTLRCSSQSGHNTVSWYQQALGQGPQFIFQYYREEENGRGNFPPRFSGLQFPNYSSELNVNALELDDSALYLCASSLAASSSGANVLTFGAGSRLTVL.

This clone showed up just a few times. The V call is TRBV5-4, the J call TRBJ2-2, with 7 bases fitting TRBD1. The CDR3 runs to 14 residues. J was trimmed by 7 bases and V by 4 bases; bases with no gene match: 7. Per the germline V gene, CDR1 is SGHNT and CDR2 is YYREEE (reference sequence). In DNA, the CDR3 is TGTGCCAGCAGCCCCGGACAGGTCCGCGGGGAGCTGTTTTTT. It codes for CASSPGQVRGELFF.